The 13 T cell receptor beta chains listed next were all sequenced from one sample in a study of blood T cell repertoires in COVID-19. Assay: immunoSEQ multiplex PCR; the TCRdb copy retains only in-frame clones and omits some. This sample has some 88,000 clones, with less than 90% found just once. What was sequenced was peripheral blood. The source is a man aged 60-69 years with acute or convalescent COVID-19.

This clone was recorded a few times. The chain carries TRBV11-2 and TRBJ1-6, with 7 bases matching TRBD1. The CDR3 totals 14 residues. Germline V lookup: CDR1 SGHAT, CDR2 FQNNGV. V lost 5 bases to trimming and J lost 5 bases; unmatched junction nucleotides: 3. The CDR3: CASSPQGDNSPLHF. CDR3 sequence (DNA): TGTGCCAGCAGCCCCCAGGGGGATAATTCACCCCTCCACTTT. The variable domain in full, with the rest retrieved from reference TRBV11-2 and TRBJ1-6, is EAGVAQSPRYKIIEKRQSVAFWCNPISGHATLYWYQQILGQGPKLLIQFQNNGVVDDSQLPKDRFSAERLKGVDSTLKIQPAKLEDSAVYLCASSPQGDNSPLHFGNGTRLTVT.

V usage is TRBV3-1 (or the pseudogene TRBV3-2) and J usage is TRBJ1-1, with 10 bases lining up with TRBD1. Losses at the gene ends were 4 bases for V and 1 base for J; bases not matched to a gene: 6. This CDR3 has 16 amino acids. The V gene's germline CDR1 is LGHDT and CDR2 YNNKEL (reference sequence). The CDR3 sequence: CASSPTRQGANTEAFF. The CDR3 DNA is TGTGCCAGCAGCCCCACCAGACAGGGGGCGAACACTGAAGCTTTCTTT.

The chain couples TRBV19 to TRBJ2-3; possibly TRBD2 for D (5 bases). The V end was cut by 0 bases, the J end by 4 bases, with 14 bases between. Germline lookup yields CDR1 LNHDA and CDR2 SQIVND (reference sequence). This CDR3 comprises 16 residues. CDR3 DNA sequence: TGTGCCAGTAGTATAGAACTAGACCCCGTCGCAGATACGCAGTATTTT. Translated, it gives CASSIELDPVADTQYF.

The rearrangement links TRBV4-2 to TRBJ2-2; 8 bases fit TRBD2. Per germline, CDR1 LGHNA and CDR2 YNFKEQ. Germline trimming cut 7 bases from V and 5 bases from J; bases unmatched to any gene: 12. This CDR3 spans 16 amino acids. As DNA, the CDR3 is TGTGCCAGCATCCGAAAAGCGGGAGCTCTGACCGGGGAGCTGTTTTTT. It is translated as CASIRKAGALTGELFF.

V usage is TRBV7-2 and J usage is TRBJ2-3; weak D call: TRBD1 (5 bases). V shed 6 bases and J shed 2 bases, with 21 bases lying between them. The V gene's germline CDR1 is SGHTA and CDR2 FQGNSA. The CDR3 runs 17 residues. CDR3: CASSPQGAFFTTDTQYF. The CDR3 DNA is TGTGCCAGCAGTCCTCAAGGGGCCTTCTTCACCACAGATACGCAGTATTTT.

The sample holds one count of this clone. The genes are TRBV10-3 and TRBJ1-2, with 10 bases aligning to TRBD1. Trimming took 7 bases from V and 3 from J; bases not matched to a gene: 8. Germline V gene data show CDR1 as ENHRY and CDR2 as SYGVKD. The CDR3 covers 15 residues. The CDR3 coding sequence is TGTGCCATCACCCCCGGACAGGGGGGAGACTATGGCTACACCTTC. Its translation: CAITPGQGGDYGYTF.

The rearrangement uses TRBV19 and TRBJ2-1, with 10 bases that match TRBD2. This CDR3 is built from 15 residues. Germline assignment: CDR1 LNHDA and CDR2 SQIVND (reference sequence). V trimming: 7 bases; J trimming: 6 bases; junction bases outside the gene matches: 9. CDR3 nucleotide sequence: TGTGCCAGTAAGGGGCTAGCGGGGGCCTTCAATGAGCAGTTCTTC. This sequence encodes CASKGLAGAFNEQFF.

This chain uses TRBV27 with TRBJ2-1, with 9 bases aligning to TRBD2. This CDR3 is built from 15 residues. Germline assignment: CDR1 MNHEY and CDR2 SMNVEV (reference sequence). The ends lost 5 bases at V and 5 bases at J; junction bases unmatched: 7. The CDR3 DNA is TGTGCCAGCAGTCTTATAGCGGGAGCCCACAATGAGCAGTTCTTC. Amino acid sequence: CASSLIAGAHNEQFF.

V and J are TRBV5-4 and TRBJ2-7; the match to TRBD2 covers 13 bases. The V and J ends lost 0 bases and 5 bases, in that order; junction bases with no gene match: 11. This CDR3 spans 18 amino acids. The germline CDR1 and CDR2 sequences are SGHNT and YYREEE (reference sequence). DNA for the CDR3: TGTGCCAGCAGCTTGGCTCGGGGGCGGACTAGCGGGAGAAACGAGCAGTACTTC. Protein: CASSLARGRTSGRNEQYF.

The J gene is TRBJ1-6, the V gene TRBV6-7; weak D call: TRBD1 (5 bases). TRBV6-7 is marked as an open reading frame, function uncertain. V dropped 2 bases and J dropped 7 bases, with 18 bases sitting between them. The CDR3 is 17 residues long. The CDR3 region is CASSYPSGGSGNSPLHF. The CDR3 DNA reads TGTGCCAGCAGTTACCCTTCGGGGGGGTCCGGGAATTCACCCCTCCACTTT.

This chain's CDR3 is CASSGGTSGSNEQFF. CDR3 sequence (DNA): TGCGCCAGCAGCGGCGGGACTAGCGGGAGTAATGAGCAGTTCTTC. V is TRBV5-1 and J is TRBJ2-1, with 14 positions matching TRBD2. This CDR3 contains 15 residues. Trimming cost V 4 bases and J 7 bases; bases outside gene matches: 4. The germline V gene encodes CDR1 SGHRS and CDR2 YFSETQ.

The V and J genes are TRBV15 and TRBJ1-6, with 9 positions matching TRBD1. V shed 5 bases, J shed 0 bases, and the junction held 5 bases outside the gene matches. From germline, CDR1 is LNHNV and CDR2 YYDKDF (reference sequence). The CDR3 runs 17 residues. DNA of the CDR3: TGTGCCACCAGCTCCGGGACAGGGAACTCCTATAATTCACCCCTCCACTTT. Protein sequence: CATSSGTGNSYNSPLHF.

The chain has TRBV5-1 and TRBJ2-7; tentative D call: TRBD2 (8 bases). The CDR3 runs to 16 residues. In germline, CDR1 is SGHRS, CDR2 YFSETQ. The V end lost 5 bases, the J end lost 0 bases, and 18 bases lay between the germline ends. The CDR3 region has the DNA TGCGCCAGCAGACCCACGGGAGGGGGCAGCTCCTACGAGCAGTACTTC. Translation: CASRPTGGGSSYEQYF.